Listed below are T cell receptor beta chains from one sample, sequenced in a study of shared clonotypes between healthy human individuals. Some clones are missing from TCRdb's copy, which holds only in-frame ones; the method was immunoSEQ multiplex PCR. Altogether 300,000 to 350,000 clones are present, around 79% being singletons, with the ten largest covering about 10%. The sample taken for sequencing was memory CD4+ T cells sorted from blood. The receptors were gathered from a man aged 30 to 45 in good health. The CDR3 runs from the conserved cysteine through the conserved F or W. Fields, in order: V gene, clone size, J gene, D gene, CDR3 DNA, CDR3 protein. The D gene is left open where the match is weak. Size is omitted from some rows. Given values are once, few, many or a class for expanded clones.

TRBV6-1,.,TRBJ2-2,TRBD1,TGTGCCAGCAGGCAGGGGGCCGGGGAGCTGTTTTTT,CASRQGAGELFF
TRBV6-6,few,TRBJ2-7,.,TGTGCCAGCAGTTATCAGGGGCGAGGCGAGCAGTACTTC,CASSYQGRGEQYF
TRBV30,.,TRBJ2-1,TRBD2,TGTGCCTGGATGCGGGAGGGCCTTTACAATGAGCAGTTCTTC,CAWMREGLYNEQFF
TRBV7-2,.,TRBJ2-2,TRBD2,TGTGCCACCCCAATTTTAGCGGGAGGACCCACCGGGGAGCTGTTTTTT,CATPILAGGPTGELFF
TRBV11-3,.,TRBJ2-2,TRBD2,TGTGCCAGCAGCCCCCGGACTAGCGGGAACACCGGGGAGCTGTTTTTT,CASSPRTSGNTGELFF
TRBV7-2,few,TRBJ2-3,.,TGTGCCAGCATCAAAGGTGGTTCCACAGATACGCAGTATTTT,CASIKGGSTDTQYF
TRBV2,.,TRBJ1-5,.,TGTGCCAGCAGCGCCCTGGGCCGCAATCAGCCCCAGCATTTT,CASSALGRNQPQHF
TRBV11-2,.,TRBJ2-2,TRBD2,TGTGCCAGCAGCAATACTCTAGCGGCCGGGGAGCTGTTTTTT,CASSNTLAAGELFF
TRBV5-1,.,TRBJ1-2,TRBD1,TGCGCCAGCAGCTTGCGGACAGGGCATGGCTACACCTTC,CASSLRTGHGYTF
TRBV29-1,once,TRBJ2-7,.,TGCAGCGCCTCGGTGGACGAGCAGTACTTC,CSASVDEQYF
TRBV18,.,TRBJ2-7,TRBD2,TGTGCCAGCTCACCTCCTGGACTAGCGACCGCCTACGAGCAGTACTTC,CASSPPGLATAYEQYF
TRBV2,.,TRBJ2-7,TRBD1,TGTGCCAGCAGTGAACAGGGGGTTCTTTACGAGCAGTACTTC,CASSEQGVLYEQYF
TRBV7-2,.,TRBJ2-7,.,TGTGCCAGCAGCTTAGTCCGGACCTACGAGCAGTACTTC,CASSLVRTYEQYF
TRBV10-3,.,TRBJ1-1,.,TGTGCCATCAGACTCGACGGGAACACTGAAGCTTTCTTT,CAIRLDGNTEAFF
TRBV5-1,.,TRBJ2-6,.,TGCGCCAGCAGCTTAGGGAGGGGGGACTGGGCCAACGTCCTGACTTTC,CASSLGRGDWANVLTF
TRBV6-1,.,TRBJ1-2,.,TGTGCCAGCAGTGAAACAAAGCGGAGCTATGGCTACACCTTC,CASSETKRSYGYTF